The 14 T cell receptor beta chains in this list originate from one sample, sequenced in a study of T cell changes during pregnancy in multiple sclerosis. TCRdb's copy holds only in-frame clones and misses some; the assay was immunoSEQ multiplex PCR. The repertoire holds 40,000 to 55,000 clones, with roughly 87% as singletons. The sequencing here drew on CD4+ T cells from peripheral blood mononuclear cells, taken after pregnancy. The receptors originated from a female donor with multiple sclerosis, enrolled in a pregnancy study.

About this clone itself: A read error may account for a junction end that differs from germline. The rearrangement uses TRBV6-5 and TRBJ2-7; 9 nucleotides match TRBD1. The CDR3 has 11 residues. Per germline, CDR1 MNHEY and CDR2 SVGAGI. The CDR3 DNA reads TGTGCCAGCACCAATTTCCGGGACAGGGTTTTC. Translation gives CASTNFRDRVF.

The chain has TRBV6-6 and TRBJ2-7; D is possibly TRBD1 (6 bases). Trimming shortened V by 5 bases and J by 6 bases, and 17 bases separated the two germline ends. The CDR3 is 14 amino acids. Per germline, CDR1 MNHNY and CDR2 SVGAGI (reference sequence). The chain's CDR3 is CASSPRRPGAEQYF. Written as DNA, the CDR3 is TGTGCCAGCAGTCCGCGCCGGCCAGGGGCCGAGCAGTACTTC.

The CDR3 DNA reads TGTGCCAGTAGTATCCGGACAGGGGGCTCCAATCAGCCCCAGCATTTT. Translation: CASSIRTGGSNQPQHF. This chain links TRBV19 with TRBJ1-5; 11 bases agree with TRBD1. The length of the CDR3 is 16 residues. CDR1 is LNHDA, CDR2 SQIVND, per germline (reference sequence). The V gene end was trimmed by 3 bases and the J gene end by 3 bases; junction bases not matched to a gene: 4.

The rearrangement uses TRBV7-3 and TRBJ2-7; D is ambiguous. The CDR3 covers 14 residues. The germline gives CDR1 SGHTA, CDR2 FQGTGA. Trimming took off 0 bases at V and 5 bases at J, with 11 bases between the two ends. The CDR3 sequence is CASSLTGTEDEQYF. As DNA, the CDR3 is TGTGCCAGCAGCTTAACTGGAACTGAGGACGAGCAGTACTTC.

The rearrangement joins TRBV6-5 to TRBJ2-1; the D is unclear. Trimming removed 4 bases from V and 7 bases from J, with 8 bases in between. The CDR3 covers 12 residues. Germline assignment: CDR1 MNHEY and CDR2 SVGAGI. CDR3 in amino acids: CASSSEWNEQFF. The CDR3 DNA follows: TGTGCCAGCAGTTCCGAGTGGAATGAGCAGTTCTTC.

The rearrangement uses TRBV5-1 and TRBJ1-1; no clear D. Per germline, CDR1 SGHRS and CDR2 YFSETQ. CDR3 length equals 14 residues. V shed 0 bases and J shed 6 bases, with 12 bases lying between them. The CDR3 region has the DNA TGCGCCAGCAGCTTGGGGCAGAGCCGGGCTGAAGCTTTCTTT. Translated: CASSLGQSRAEAFF.

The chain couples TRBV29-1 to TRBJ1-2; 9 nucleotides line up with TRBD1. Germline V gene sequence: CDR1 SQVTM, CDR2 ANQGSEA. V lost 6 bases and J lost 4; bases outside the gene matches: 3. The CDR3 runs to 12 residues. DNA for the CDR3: TGCAGCGTAGACAGGGGGGGCTATGGCTACACCTTC. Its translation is CSVDRGGYGYTF.

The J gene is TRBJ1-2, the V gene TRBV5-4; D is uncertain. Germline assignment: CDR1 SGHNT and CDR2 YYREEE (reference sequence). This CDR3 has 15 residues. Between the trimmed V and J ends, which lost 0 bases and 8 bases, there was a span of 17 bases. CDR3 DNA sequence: TGTGCCAGCAGCTTGGTGGGCCGATCCTCGCAAGGCTACACCTTC. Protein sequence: CASSLVGRSSQGYTF.

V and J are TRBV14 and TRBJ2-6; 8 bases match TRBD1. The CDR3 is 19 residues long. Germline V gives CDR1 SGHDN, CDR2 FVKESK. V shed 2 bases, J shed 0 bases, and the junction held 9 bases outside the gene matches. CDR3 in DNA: TGTGCCAGCAGCCAACGGGACAGGTCCTACCTCTCTGGGGCCAACGTCCTGACTTTC. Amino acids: CASSQRDRSYLSGANVLTF.

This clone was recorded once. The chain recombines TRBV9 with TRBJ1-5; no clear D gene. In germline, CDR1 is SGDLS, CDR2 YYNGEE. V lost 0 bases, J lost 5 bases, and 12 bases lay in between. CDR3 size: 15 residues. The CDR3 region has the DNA TGTGCCAGCAGCGTAGGGGCCTCCGGGGATCAGCCCCAGCATTTT. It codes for CASSVGASGDQPQHF.

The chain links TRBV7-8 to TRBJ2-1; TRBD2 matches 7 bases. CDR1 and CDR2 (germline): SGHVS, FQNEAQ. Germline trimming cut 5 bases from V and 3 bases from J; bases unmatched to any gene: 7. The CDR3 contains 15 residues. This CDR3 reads CASSATSRRYNEQFF. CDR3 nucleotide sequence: TGTGCCAGCAGCGCGACTAGCCGACGCTACAATGAGCAGTTCTTC.

CDR3 in amino acids: CASSGYNEKLFF. The CDR3 nucleotides read TGTGCCAGCAGCGGTTATAATGAAAAACTGTTTTTT. V is TRBV9 and J is TRBJ1-4, with D uncertain. This CDR3 has 12 residues. V dropped 3 bases and J dropped 4 bases, with 4 bases sitting between them. CDR1 is SGDLS, CDR2 YYNGEE, per germline.

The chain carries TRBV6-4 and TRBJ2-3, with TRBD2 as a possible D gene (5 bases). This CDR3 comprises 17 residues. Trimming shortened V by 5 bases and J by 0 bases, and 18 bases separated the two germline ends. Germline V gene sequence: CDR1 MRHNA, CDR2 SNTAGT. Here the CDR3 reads CASSPSAAEISTDTQYF. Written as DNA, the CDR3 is TGTGCCAGCAGTCCCTCCGCAGCGGAAATTAGCACAGATACGCAGTATTTT.

CDR3 in DNA: TGTGCCTGGAGTAGACAGGGGTTTTCATATGGCTACACCTTC. Translated: CAWSRQGFSYGYTF. The rearrangement links TRBV30 to TRBJ1-2; 8 bases line up with TRBD1. The CDR3 totals 14 residues. V lost 2 bases and J lost 5; bases outside the gene matches: 7. Germline CDR1 and CDR2: GTSNPN and SVGIG (reference sequence).